What follows are 9 T cell receptor beta chains derived from one specimen sequenced in a study of Ad26.COV2.S vaccination and SARS-CoV-2 variants. Repertoires were generated with immunoSEQ multiplex PCR, while TCRdb's copy carries only in-frame clones and drops some. The sample carries about 350,000 clones, 70% to 90% recorded once. Treatment given: roughly 18 received Ad26.COV2.S at low or high dose, single or two shots; about 5 received placebo; per-sample allocation not given. Sample collection was performed on day 63 after the first vaccine or placebo injection. Sequencing used peripheral blood, obtained in a trial of Ad26.COV2.S vaccine versus placebo. Every receptor here comes from a person aged 18 to 59 who received the Ad26.COV2.S COVID-19 vaccine or a placebo.

This chain joins TRBV12-3 or TRBV12-4 and TRBJ2-3, with 8 bases identical to TRBD2. V shed 8 bases and J 5 bases; nucleotides not matched to a gene: 6. The CDR3 runs to 13 residues. The CDR3, as DNA: TGTGCCAGCGGCCCGGGAGGGCTAGATACGCAGTATTTT. The encoded protein is CASGPGGLDTQYF.

The J gene is TRBJ2-5, the V gene TRBV7-2; D not resolved. This CDR3 spans 14 amino acids. The V end was cut by 2 bases, the J end by 5 bases, with 12 bases between. Germline V gene sequence: CDR1 SGHTA, CDR2 FQGNSA. The CDR3 nucleotides read TGTGCCAGCAGCTTACGGCGGTTAGGGGAGACCCAGTACTTC. It codes for CASSLRRLGETQYF.

The rearrangement joins TRBV19 to TRBJ2-3, with 7 bases lining up with TRBD2. Per the germline V gene, CDR1 is LNHDA and CDR2 is SQIVND (reference sequence). Unmatched junction bases numbered 6, after V lost 10 bases and J lost 2 bases. The CDR3 runs 13 residues. The CDR3 nucleotides read TGTGCCACCCAGCGGGACCCCACAGATACGCAGTATTTT. The encoded protein is CATQRDPTDTQYF.

The genes are TRBV7-6 and TRBJ2-3; perhaps TRBD2 as D (6 bases). Germline lookup yields CDR1 SGHVS and CDR2 FNYEAQ. Trimming took off 2 bases at V and 0 bases at J, with 12 bases between the two ends. The CDR3 is 16 residues long. The CDR3 protein is CASSLSTSPSTDTQYF. The CDR3 region has the DNA TGTGCCAGCAGCTTATCCACTAGCCCTAGCACAGATACGCAGTATTTT. Variable domain in full (rest from reference TRBV7-6 and TRBJ2-3): GAGVSQSPRYKVTKRGQDVALRCDPISGHVSLYWYRQALGQGPEFLTYFNYEAQQDKSGLPNDRFSAERPEGSISTLTIQRTEQRDSAMYRCASSLSTSPSTDTQYFGPGTRLTVL.

The V and J genes are TRBV28 and TRBJ1-1, with D perhaps matching TRBD1 (5 bases). Trimming shortened V by 5 bases and J by 5 bases, and 12 bases separated the two germline ends. CDR1 and CDR2 (germline): MDHEN, SYDVKM. The CDR3 totals 13 residues. The CDR3 DNA is TGTGCCAGCAGTGCTTATGGGGGGACTGAAGCTTTCTTT. As protein: CASSAYGGTEAFF.

This chain uses TRBV27 with TRBJ2-7, with TRBD1 matching over 10 bases. Germline CDR1 reads MNHEY; CDR2 reads SMNVEV (reference sequence). J was trimmed by 3 bases and V by 2 bases; bases with no gene match: 10. The CDR3 consists of 17 residues. This CDR3 is CASSLGGWGQGNYEQYF. Here the CDR3 DNA reads TGTGCCAGCAGTTTAGGGGGTTGGGGACAGGGGAACTACGAGCAGTACTTC.

V is TRBV3-1 (or the pseudogene TRBV3-2) and J is TRBJ2-3; no reliable D call. The CDR3 contains 11 residues. V was cut by 6 bases and J by 0 bases, with 1 base left in between. Germline V lookup: CDR1 LGHDT, CDR2 YNNKEL (reference sequence). In DNA, the CDR3 is TGTGCCAGCAGGAGCACAGATACGCAGTATTTT. It codes for CASRSTDTQYF.

This clone appeared once. The chain recombines TRBV7-2 with TRBJ1-3; 8 bases map to TRBD1. Germline CDR1 and CDR2: SGHTA and FQGNSA. The CDR3 extends over 15 amino acids. Unmatched junction bases numbered 2, after V lost 2 bases and J lost 2 bases. The CDR3 sequence is CASSLQGAAGNTIYF. As DNA, the CDR3 is TGTGCCAGCAGCTTACAGGGGGCAGCTGGAAACACCATATATTTT.

This clone has a single count. This chain connects TRBV30 to TRBJ1-3, with D unresolved. CDR1 is GTSNPN, CDR2 SVGIG, per germline (reference sequence). With 3 bases removed from V and 0 bases from J, the gap between germline ends came to 6 bases. The CDR3 has 13 residues. CDR3 nucleotide sequence: TGTGCCTGGAGGTTTTTCTCTGGAAACACCATATATTTT. Protein sequence: CAWRFFSGNTIYF.